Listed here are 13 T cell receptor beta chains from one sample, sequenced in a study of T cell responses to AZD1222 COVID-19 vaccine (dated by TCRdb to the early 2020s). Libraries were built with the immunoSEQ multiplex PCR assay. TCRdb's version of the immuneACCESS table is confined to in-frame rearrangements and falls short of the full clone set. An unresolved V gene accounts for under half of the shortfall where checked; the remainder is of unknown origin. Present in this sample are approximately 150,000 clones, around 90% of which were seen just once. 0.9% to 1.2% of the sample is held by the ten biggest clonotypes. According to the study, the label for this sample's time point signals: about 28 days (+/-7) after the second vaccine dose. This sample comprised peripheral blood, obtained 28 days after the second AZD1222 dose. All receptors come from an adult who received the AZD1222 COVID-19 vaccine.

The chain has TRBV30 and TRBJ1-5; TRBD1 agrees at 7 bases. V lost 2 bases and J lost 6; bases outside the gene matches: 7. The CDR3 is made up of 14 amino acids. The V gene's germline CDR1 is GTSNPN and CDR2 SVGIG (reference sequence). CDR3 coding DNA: TGTGCCTGGAGTACAGGGGTTGGAGGTCAGCCCCAGCATTTT. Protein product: CAWSTGVGGQPQHF.

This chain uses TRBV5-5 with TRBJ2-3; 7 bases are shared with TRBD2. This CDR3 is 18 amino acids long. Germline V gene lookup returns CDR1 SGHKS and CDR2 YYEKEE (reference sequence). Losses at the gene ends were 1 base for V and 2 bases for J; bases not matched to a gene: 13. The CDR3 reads CASSLSLRGGVVTDTQYF. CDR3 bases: TGTGCCAGCAGCTTGTCGTTGCGTGGGGGGGTTGTCACAGATACGCAGTATTTT.

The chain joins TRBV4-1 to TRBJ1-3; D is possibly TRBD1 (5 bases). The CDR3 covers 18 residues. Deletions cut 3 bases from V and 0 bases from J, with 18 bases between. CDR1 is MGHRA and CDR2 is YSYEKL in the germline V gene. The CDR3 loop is CASSHTPGRKVSGNTIYF. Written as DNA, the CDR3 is TGCGCCAGCAGCCATACTCCGGGACGGAAAGTCTCTGGAAACACCATATATTTT.

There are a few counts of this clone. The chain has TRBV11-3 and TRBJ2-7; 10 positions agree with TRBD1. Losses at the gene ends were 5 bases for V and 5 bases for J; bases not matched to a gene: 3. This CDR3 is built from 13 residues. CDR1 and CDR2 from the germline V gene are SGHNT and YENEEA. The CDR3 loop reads CASSPGTGDEQYF. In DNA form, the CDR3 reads TGTGCCAGCAGCCCCGGGACAGGGGACGAGCAGTACTTC.

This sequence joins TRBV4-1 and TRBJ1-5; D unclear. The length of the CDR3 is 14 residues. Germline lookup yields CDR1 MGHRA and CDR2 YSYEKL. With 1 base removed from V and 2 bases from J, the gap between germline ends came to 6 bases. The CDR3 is CASSQVPGNQPQHF. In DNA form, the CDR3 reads TGCGCCAGCAGCCAAGTACCCGGCAATCAGCCCCAGCATTTT.

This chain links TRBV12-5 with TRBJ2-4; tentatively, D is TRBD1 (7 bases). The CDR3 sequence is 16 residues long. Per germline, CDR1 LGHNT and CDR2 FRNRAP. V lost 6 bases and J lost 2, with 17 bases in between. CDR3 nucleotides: TGTGCTAGTGGGCCTACGGGGGACAGATCCAAAAACATTCAGTACTTC. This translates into CASGPTGDRSKNIQYF.

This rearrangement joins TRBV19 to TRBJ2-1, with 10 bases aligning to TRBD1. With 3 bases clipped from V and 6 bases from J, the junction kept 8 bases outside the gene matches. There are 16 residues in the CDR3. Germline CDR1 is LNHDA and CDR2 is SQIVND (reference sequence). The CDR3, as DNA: TGTGCCAGTAGTATCCCCGGGACAGGGGATAGCAATGAGCAGTTCTTC. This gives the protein CASSIPGTGDSNEQFF.

CDR3 coding DNA: TGTGCCAGCAGCTTACGATTACCAGAGACCCAGTACTTC. This codes for CASSLRLPETQYF. This chain joins TRBV7-2 and TRBJ2-5; D remains ambiguous. The CDR3 covers 13 residues. CDR1 is SGHTA, CDR2 FQGNSA, per germline. Trimming took 2 bases from V and 4 from J, leaving 8 bases between them.

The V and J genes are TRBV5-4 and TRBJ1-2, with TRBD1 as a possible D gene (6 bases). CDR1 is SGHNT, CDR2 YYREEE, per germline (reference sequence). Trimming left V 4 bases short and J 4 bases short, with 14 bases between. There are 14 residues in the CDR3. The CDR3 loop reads CASSTKTGFYGYTF. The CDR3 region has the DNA TGTGCCAGCAGCACTAAGACAGGTTTCTATGGCTACACCTTC.

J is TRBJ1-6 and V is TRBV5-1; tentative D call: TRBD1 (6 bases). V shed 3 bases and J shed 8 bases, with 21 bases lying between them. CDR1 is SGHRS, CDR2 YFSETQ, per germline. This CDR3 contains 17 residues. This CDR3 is CASSWGSWGADDSPLHF. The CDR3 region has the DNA TGCGCCAGCAGCTGGGGTTCATGGGGGGCGGATGATTCACCCCTCCACTTT.

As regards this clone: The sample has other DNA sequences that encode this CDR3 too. CDR3 region: CASSPDSNQPQHF. In DNA, the CDR3 is TGCGCCAGCAGCCCAGACAGCAATCAGCCCCAGCATTTT. The J gene is TRBJ1-5, the V gene TRBV5-1; the D is unclear. Germline CDR1 SGHRS, CDR2 YFSETQ. This CDR3 has 13 residues. Trimming took off 4 bases at V and 1 base at J, with 6 bases between the two ends.

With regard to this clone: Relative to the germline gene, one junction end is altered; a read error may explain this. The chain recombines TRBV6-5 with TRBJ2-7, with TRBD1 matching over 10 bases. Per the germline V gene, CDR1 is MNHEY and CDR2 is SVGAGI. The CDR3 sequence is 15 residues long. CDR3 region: CASIYRDRGSYEQYF. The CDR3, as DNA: TGTGCCAGCATTTACCGGGACAGGGGCTCCTACGAGCAGTACTTC.

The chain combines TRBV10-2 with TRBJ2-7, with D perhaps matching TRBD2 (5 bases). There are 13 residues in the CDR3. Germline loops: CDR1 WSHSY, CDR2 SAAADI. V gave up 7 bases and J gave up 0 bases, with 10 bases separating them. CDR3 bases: TGCGCCAGCACGGGGTACAGCTCCTACGAGCAGTACTTC. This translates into CASTGYSSYEQYF.